This T cell receptor beta chain stems from a study of patients and donors after allogeneic stem cell transplantation. TCRdb re-analysed the RT-PCR reads in MiXCR, keeping a single row per CDR3 protein. The sample records fewer than 180,000 distinct CDR3 sequences, approximately 35% being singletons. The germline V gene encodes CDR1 MNHEY and CDR2 SVGAGI. The CDR3 loop spans 13 amino acids. The V and J ends lost 2 bases and 4 bases respectively, with 6 bases between them. Sequencing was carried out using blood, either unsorted or a sorted T cell fraction (not recorded which). The receptor comes from a human donor who was either an allogeneic HSCT recipient or a stem cell or donor lymphocyte infusion donor (not recorded which). It is not recorded whose cells these are; they may come from a transplant donor. The chain combines TRBV6-5 with TRBJ1-5; D uncertain. The CDR3 sequence: CASSYSPNQPQHF. In DNA, the CDR3 is TGTGCCAGCAGTTACAGTCCTAATCAGCCCCAGCATTTT.